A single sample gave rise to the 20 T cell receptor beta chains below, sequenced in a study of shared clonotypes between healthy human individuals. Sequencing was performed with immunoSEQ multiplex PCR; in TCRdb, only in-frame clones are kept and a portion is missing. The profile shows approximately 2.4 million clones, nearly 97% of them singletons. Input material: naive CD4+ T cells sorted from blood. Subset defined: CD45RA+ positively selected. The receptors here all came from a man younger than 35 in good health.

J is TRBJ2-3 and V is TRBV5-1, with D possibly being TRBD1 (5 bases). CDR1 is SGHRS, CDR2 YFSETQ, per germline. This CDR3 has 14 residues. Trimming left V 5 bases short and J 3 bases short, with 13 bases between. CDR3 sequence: CASRDWQGTDTQYF. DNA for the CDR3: TGCGCCAGCAGGGATTGGCAGGGAACAGATACGCAGTATTTT.

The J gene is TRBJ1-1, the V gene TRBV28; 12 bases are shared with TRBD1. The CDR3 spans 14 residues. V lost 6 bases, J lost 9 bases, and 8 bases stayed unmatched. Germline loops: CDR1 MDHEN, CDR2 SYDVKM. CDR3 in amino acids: CASSLGGTGGKAFF. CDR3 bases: TGTGCCAGCAGCCTCGGGGGGACAGGGGGCAAAGCTTTCTTT.

The CDR3 is CAISTGGTYEQYF. The CDR3 coding sequence is TGTGCCATCAGTACAGGAGGCACCTACGAGCAGTACTTC. V is TRBV10-3 and J is TRBJ2-7; D is perhaps TRBD1 or TRBD2 (5 bases each). Germline lookup yields CDR1 ENHRY and CDR2 SYGVKD. The V end was cut by 5 bases, the J end by 2 bases, with 10 bases between. CDR3 length: 13 amino acids.

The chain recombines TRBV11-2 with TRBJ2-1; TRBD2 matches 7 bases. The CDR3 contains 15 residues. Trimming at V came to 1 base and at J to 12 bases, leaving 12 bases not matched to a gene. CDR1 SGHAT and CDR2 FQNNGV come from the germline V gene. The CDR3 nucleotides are TGTGCCAGCAGCTTAGGAGCGGGGCATGGCGGGGGGCAGTTCTTC. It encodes CASSLGAGHGGGQFF.

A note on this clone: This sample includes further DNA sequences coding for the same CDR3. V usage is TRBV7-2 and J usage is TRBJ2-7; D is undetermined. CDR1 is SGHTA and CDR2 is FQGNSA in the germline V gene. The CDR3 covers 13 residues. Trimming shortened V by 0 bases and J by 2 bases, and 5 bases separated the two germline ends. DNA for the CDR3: TGTGCCAGCAGCTTAGCTTCAGCCTACGAGCAGTACTTC. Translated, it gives CASSLASAYEQYF.

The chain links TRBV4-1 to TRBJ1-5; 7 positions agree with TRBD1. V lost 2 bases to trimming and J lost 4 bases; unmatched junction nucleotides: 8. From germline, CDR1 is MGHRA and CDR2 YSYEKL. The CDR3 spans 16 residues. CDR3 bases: TGCGCCAGCAGCCAATTTCCGGGACAGCTTAATCAGCCCCAGCATTTT. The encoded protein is CASSQFPGQLNQPQHF.

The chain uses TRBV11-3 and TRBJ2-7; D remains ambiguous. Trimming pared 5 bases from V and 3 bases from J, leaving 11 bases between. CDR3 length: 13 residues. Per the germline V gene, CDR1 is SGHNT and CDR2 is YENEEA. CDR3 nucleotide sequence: TGTGCCAGCAGCCTACTACCTCACTACGAGCAGTACTTC. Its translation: CASSLLPHYEQYF.

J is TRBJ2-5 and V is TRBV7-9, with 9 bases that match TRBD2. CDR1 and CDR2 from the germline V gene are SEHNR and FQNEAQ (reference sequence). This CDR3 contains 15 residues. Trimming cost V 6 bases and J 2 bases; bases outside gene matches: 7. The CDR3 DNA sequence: TGTGCCAGCAGGGGAGCGGGGGGAGGACAAGAGACCCAGTACTTC. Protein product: CASRGAGGGQETQYF.

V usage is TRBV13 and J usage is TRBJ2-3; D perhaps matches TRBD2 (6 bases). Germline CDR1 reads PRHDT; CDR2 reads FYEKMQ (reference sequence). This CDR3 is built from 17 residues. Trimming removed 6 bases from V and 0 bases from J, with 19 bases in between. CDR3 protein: CASSPGSGGISTDTQYF. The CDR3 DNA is TGTGCCAGCAGTCCCGGGTCCGGAGGGATTAGCACAGATACGCAGTATTTT.

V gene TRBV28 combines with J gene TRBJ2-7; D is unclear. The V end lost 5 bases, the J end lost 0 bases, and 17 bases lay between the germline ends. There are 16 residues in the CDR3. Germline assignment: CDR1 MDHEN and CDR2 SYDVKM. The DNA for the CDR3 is TGTGCCAGCAGTCCTCTAGGACCTACCGGCTCCTACGAGCAGTACTTC. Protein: CASSPLGPTGSYEQYF.

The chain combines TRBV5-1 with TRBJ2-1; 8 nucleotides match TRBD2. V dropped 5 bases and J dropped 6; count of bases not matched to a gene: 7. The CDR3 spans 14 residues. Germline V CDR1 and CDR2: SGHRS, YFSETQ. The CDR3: CASRSSGQFNEQFF. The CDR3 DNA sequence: TGCGCCAGCAGATCTAGCGGGCAATTCAATGAGCAGTTCTTC.

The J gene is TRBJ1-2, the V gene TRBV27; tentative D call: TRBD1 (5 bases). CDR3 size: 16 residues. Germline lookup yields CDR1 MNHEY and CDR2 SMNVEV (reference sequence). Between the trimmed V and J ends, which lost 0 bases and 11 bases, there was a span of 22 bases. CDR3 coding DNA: TGTGCCAGCAGTTTATCGCCTCAGGGAGGAGAATATCGATACACCTTC. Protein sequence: CASSLSPQGGEYRYTF.

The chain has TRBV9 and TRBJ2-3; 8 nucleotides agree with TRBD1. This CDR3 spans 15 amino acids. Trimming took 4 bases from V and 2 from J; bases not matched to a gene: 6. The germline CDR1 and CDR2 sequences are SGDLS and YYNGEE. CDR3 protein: CASSPRTGFTDTQYF. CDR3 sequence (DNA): TGTGCCAGCAGCCCTCGGACAGGGTTCACAGATACGCAGTATTTT.

As DNA, the CDR3 is TGTGCCAGCAGGTGGGGGAAAGCTTTCTTT. This gives the protein CASRWGKAFF. The chain carries TRBV6-1 and TRBJ1-1; D possibly corresponds to TRBD1 (5 bases). The length of the CDR3 is 10 residues. The V end lost 6 bases, the J end lost 9 bases, and 8 bases lay between the germline ends. Per germline, CDR1 MNHNS and CDR2 SASEGT.

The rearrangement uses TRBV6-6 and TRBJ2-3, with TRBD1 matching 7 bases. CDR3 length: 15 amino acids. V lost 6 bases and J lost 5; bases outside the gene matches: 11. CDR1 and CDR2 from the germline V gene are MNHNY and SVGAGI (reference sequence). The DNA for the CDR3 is TGTGCCAGCAGCCCGGGACAGAACCGACGAGATACGCAGTATTTT. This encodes CASSPGQNRRDTQYF.

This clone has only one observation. The CDR3 nucleotides read TGCAGTGCTAGAGTCACAAAGGGCTACACCTTC. This encodes CSARVTKGYTF. The chain employs TRBV20-1 and TRBJ1-2; no reliable D call. The CDR3 length is 11 residues. Between the trimmed V and J ends, which lost 1 base and 8 bases, there was a span of 8 bases. From germline, CDR1 is DFQATT and CDR2 SNEGSKA (reference sequence).

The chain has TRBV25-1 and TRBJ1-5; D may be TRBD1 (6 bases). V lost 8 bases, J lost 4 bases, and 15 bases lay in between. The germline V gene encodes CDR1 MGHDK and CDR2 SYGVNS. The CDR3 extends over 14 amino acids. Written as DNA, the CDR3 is TGTGCCAGCGGACAAGGGGGGTCTAATCAGCCCCAGCATTTT. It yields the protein CASGQGGSNQPQHF.

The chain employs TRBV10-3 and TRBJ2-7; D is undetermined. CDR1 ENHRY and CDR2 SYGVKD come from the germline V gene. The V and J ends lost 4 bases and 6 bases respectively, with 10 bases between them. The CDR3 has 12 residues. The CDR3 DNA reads TGTGCCATCAGTGCTACAGCGTCCGAGCAGTACTTC. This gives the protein CAISATASEQYF.

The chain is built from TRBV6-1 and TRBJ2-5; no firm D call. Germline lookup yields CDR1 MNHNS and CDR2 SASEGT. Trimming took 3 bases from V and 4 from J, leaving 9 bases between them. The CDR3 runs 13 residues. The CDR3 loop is CASSDSYSETQYF. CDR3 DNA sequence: TGTGCCAGCAGTGATAGCTATTCAGAGACCCAGTACTTC.

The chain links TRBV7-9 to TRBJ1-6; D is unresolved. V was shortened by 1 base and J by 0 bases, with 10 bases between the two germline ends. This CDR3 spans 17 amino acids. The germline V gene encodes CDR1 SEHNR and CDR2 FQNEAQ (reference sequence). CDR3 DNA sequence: TGTGCCAGCAGCTTAGGCGTGGGCGACTCCTATAATTCACCCCTCCACTTT. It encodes CASSLGVGDSYNSPLHF.